This T cell receptor beta chain derives from a study of CD8 T cells in Susac syndrome (dated by TCRdb to about 2019). Broadly, across the study: Repertoire sequencing was used to test whether CD8+ T cell activation and differentiation in Susac syndrome was antigen driven. Clonality of the CD8+ T cell repertoire was compared between around eleven healthy donors, approximately 14 Susac syndrome patients and about 15 multiple sclerosis patients. Overall study results and their limits: The study acknowledged that relatively few individuals were included in the TCR sequencing and HLA analysis.

As to this clonotype: It lacks a known antigen. No base-level quality is on record; no much larger clone is a single base apart.

Its CDR3 holds 17 amino acids, cysteine through phenylalanine. Only the CDR3 region is kept as DNA, spanning 51 bases read in frame from base 1. V lost 6 bases and J lost 3 bases, and the count of bases not matched to a germline gene is 13. From the germline V gene, CDR1 is MNHNS and CDR2 is SASEGT. Peripheral blood CD8+ and CD4+ T cells from healthy donors, Susac syndrome patients and multiple sclerosis patients were profiled by high-throughput TCR beta sequencing. The multiple sclerosis controls were treatment-naive patients who had stable or active relapsing-remitting disease and met the revised McDonald criteria. CD8+ TEMRA cells were enriched by FACS, while bulk CD8+ and CD4+ T cells were purified by magnetic negative isolation. Blood was collected in EDTA tubes and processed within 24 hours, with PBMCs isolated through density gradient centrifugation. PBMCs destined for TCR sequencing were cryopreserved in liquid nitrogen and later thawed in a 37 °C water bath. Purity of sorted or isolated CD4+, CD8+ and CD8+ TEMRA cells was at least 90%.

RNA was extracted with the RNeasy kit and roughly 0.5 to 1 ug was reverse transcribed using random hexamers. The immunoSEQ multiplex PCR assay, covering 54 Vbeta and 13 Jbeta segments, was used to amplify TCR beta CDR3 regions. PCR amplification bias was corrected by using a synthetic template baseline for primer optimization and computational correction. The authors' pipeline ran thus. Only productive sequences were kept, with reads annotated to V, D and J genes according to IMGT and analyzed in immunoSEQ Analyzer. To calculate clonality, Shannon entropy was normalized by log2 of the number of productive unique sequences and then subtracted from one. Public and private clones were assessed among the 100 most prevalent clones of each patient and control. Clones were defined as Susac-specific if absent from the healthy and MS cohorts, from under 1,200 published viral clones and from other ImmuneACCESS disease sequences. The public reads were reprocessed in TCRdb via fastp at Q25 and MiXCR, keeping in-frame beta chains. Entries that share a CDR3 protein sequence are merged under the most common genes and DNA. These V and J calls originate from TCRdb's pipeline instead of the authors' own analysis. The sample profile shows about 300,000 distinct CDR3 sequences; over 75% of them were found once. The biggest ten clones account for approximately 0.18% of the sample.

The sequencing input was CD8+ T cells from PBMCs. This TCR derives from a human donor with multiple sclerosis. The chain employs TRBV6-1 and TRBJ1-5, with 8 bases in between that match TRBD1. The CDR3 loop reads CASSHKGPTGANQPQHF. The bases are TGTGCCAGCAGCCATAAGGGCCCGACAGGGGCCAATCAGCCCCAGCATTTT.